This T cell receptor beta chain emerged from a study of blood T cells in healthy people across ages (dated by TCRdb to between 2014 and 2017). For context, the study as a whole: In model experiments, template switching captured about one uniquely barcoded TCR beta cDNA molecule for every two T cells. To avoid experimental bias, donors of different ages were spread randomly across the sequencing lanes. Using the same blood draw, the study looked at two additional independent replicas of 1 million unique cDNA reads for two donors, one aged 18 to 29 and the other aged 80 or older. Donors were grouped into four age groups: young (average 16 years), middle-aged (39), aged (about 59) and long-lived (roughly 80). To track age-related changes in TCR beta repertoire diversity, the study relied on deep sequencing normalized with unique cDNA molecular identifiers.

Beyond this particular receptor, the publication reports: Because profiling used bulk unsorted PBMCs, naive and antigen-experienced compartments could not be compared conclusively. A strong correlation was found between observed TCR beta diversity and the percentage of naive T cells measured by flow cytometry. Total diversity estimates from one million sequenced T cells were considered lower bounds and underestimates. Because the CMV infection status of the donors was unknown, age-related changes in expanded clonotypes may potentially have been confounded. As age increased, observed TCR beta diversity per million T cells dropped in a roughly linear way, and a significant reduction was already evident by age 40. Compared with the aged group, the long-lived group had more naive CD4+ T cells, fewer expanded clones and increased TCR diversity, a pattern suggesting age selection.

The roughly 37 donors, aged about 6 to 100 years, were systemically healthy Caucasian individuals from Russia. Each donor gave around 9.9 milliliters of peripheral blood, collected into EDTA-treated Vacutainer tubes. Ficoll-Paque density-gradient centrifugation was used to isolate PBMCs, with at least 6 million per sample. Trizol reagent was used to extract total RNA from PBMCs, with at least 5 micrograms per sample. For every donor, flow cytometry on a PBMC aliquot measured the percentage of naive CD45RAhigh/CD27high T cells. This clonotype was seen only a few times. What antigen it recognizes has not been identified. Base qualities were left out, and no much larger clone turns up one base away. The library was generated by 5' RACE. Sequencing used an Illumina HiSeq 2500. A second PCR of about 7 to 12 cycles was run with a J-beta primer mix and a sample-barcoded 5' primer. A template-switch 5' adaptor carrying 12 random nucleotides introduced a unique molecular identifier onto each TCR beta cDNA molecule. At least 3 million CDR3-containing paired-end reads were obtained from each sample. First-strand cDNA was synthesized from all RNA with the Mint cDNA synthesis kit, primed by a TRBC-specific oligonucleotide. Following uracil-DNA glycosylase treatment, all cDNA underwent a first 18-cycle PCR with the universal primers M1SS and BC2_uni_R. Concerning the study's data processing: Each sample was normalized by randomly selecting 1 million high-quality reads, each carrying a distinct molecular identifier. Reads with shared molecular identifiers were discarded instead of being binned into consensus sequences. MiTCR, with a Q25 quality threshold and the strictest error-elimination algorithm, was used for CDR3 identification, clonotype clustering and error correction. Lower-bound total TCR beta diversity was estimated with a nonparametric unseen species model using Euler transformation. The raw public data were reprocessed by TCRdb itself: fastp quality trimming at Q25, MiXCR clonotype calling, in-frame beta chains only. Under each unique CDR3 protein, matching rows form one entry showing the most common genes and DNA. For this entry, the V and J calls and clone size follow TCRdb and not the study's own pipeline. Here the sample has approximately 730,000 distinct CDR3 sequences; roughly 43% occur a single time. Roughly 20% of the sample comes from the top ten.

Reading from cysteine to phenylalanine, the CDR3 counts 13 amino acids. Only CDR3 DNA remains: 39 bases, in frame from the first base. CDR1 and CDR2 were assigned from the germline V gene (reference sequence) as SEHNR and FQNEAQ. V and J lose 5 bases and 4 bases, and a span of 12 bases separates them. Sample: blood. The rearrangement joined TRBV7-9 to TRBJ2-7; a weak D assignment points to TRBD1 (6 bases agree). This TCR was recovered from a woman aged 60 to 75 in good health. CDR3 region: CASSKGGEYEQYF. The sequence in DNA is TGTGCCAGCAGCAAAGGGGGAGAATACGAGCAGTACTTC.